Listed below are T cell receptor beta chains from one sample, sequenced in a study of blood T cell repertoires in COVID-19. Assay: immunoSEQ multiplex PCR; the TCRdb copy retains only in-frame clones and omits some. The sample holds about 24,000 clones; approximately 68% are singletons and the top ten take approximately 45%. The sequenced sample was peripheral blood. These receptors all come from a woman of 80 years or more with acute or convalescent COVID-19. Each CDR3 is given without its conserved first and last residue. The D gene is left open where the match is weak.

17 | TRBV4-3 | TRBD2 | ASSQDSRGGRARTGELF
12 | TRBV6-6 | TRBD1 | ASRRDRGRQPQH
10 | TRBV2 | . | ASSPITDTQY
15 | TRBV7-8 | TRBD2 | ASSLARGRWTKNIQY
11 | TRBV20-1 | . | SASTELSEKLF
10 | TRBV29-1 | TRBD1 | SGSGGTGGYT
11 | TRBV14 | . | ASSQNFYYGYT
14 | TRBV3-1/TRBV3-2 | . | ASSPRGALNTGELF
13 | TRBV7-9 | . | ASSSWTENNSPLH
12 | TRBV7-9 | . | ASSNTGSSYEQY
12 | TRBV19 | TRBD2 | ASSGTGGPYEQY
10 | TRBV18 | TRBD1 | ASSPGQGEAF
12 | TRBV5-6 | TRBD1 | ASILRDSYNEQF
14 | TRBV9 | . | ASSVVGRGGYNEQF
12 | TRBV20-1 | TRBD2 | SASFSGRVNEQF
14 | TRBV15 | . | ATSRSLGEGDTEAF
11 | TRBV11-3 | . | ASSPQMNTEAF
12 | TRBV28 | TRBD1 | ASGRDRKNYGYT
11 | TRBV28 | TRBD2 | ASTSRGVYEQY
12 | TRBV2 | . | ASSSPGFGNTIY
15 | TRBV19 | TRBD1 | ASRPLRATGVPSPQH
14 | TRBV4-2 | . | ASSQVGREVSYGYT
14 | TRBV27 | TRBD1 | ARTGPGQPREGGYT
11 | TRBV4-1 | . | ASSQTKFQGLF
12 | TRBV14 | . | ASSPLARGAEQF
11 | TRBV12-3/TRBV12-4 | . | ASSRGGNYEQY
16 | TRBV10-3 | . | AITESVVRVEANYGYT
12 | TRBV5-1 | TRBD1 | ASRSGQGSFEAF
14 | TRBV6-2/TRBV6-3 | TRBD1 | ASSIVPGQGREALH
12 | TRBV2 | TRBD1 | ASSDRDSNEKLF
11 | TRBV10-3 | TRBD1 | AMGGDRGYEQY
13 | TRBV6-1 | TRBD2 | ASSEGLAGAYEQY
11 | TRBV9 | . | ASSVGYSRELF
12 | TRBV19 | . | ASSKAAGANVLT
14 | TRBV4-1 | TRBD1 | ASSQVTGTANTEAF
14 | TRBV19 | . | ASSIQDNALNTEAF
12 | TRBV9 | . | ASSGRGLSDTQY